Shown below are 20 T cell receptor beta chains from a single sample sequenced in a study of CD8+ T cells in alopecia areata. As to treatment: oral pan-JAK inhibitor, 5-10 mg twice daily. It was cDNA, reverse transcribed from extracted RNA, that served as the sequencing template. Sequencing used immunoSEQ multiplex PCR; TCRdb keeps in-frame clones, though not all of them. The data hold 250,000 to 350,000 clones, with 50% to 75% observed a single time. The material was CD4+ T cells sorted from blood, obtained around week 54, from a patient treated with tofacitinib. The receptors shown here come from a human donor with alopecia areata.

The gene calls are TRBV25-1 and TRBJ2-7; a possible D gene is TRBD2 (6 bases). This CDR3 is built from 14 residues. Per the germline V gene, CDR1 is MGHDK and CDR2 is SYGVNS. Trimming took 2 bases from V and 6 from J, leaving 14 bases between them. The CDR3 reads CASSESGLNGEQYF. CDR3 sequence (DNA): TGTGCCAGCAGTGAAAGCGGGCTCAACGGCGAGCAGTACTTC.

The chain uses TRBV5-1 and TRBJ2-2; no reliable D call. V lost 4 bases, J lost 0 bases, and 7 bases lay in between. The CDR3 has 14 amino acids. Germline V CDR1 and CDR2: SGHRS, YFSETQ. CDR3 bases: TGCGCCAGCAGCCCCAACTCGAACACCGGGGAGCTGTTTTTT. As protein: CASSPNSNTGELFF.

J is TRBJ2-7 and V is TRBV6-5; 12 nucleotides agree with TRBD2. The junction had 5 bases not matched to a gene; V was cut back by 6 bases and J by 2 bases. The germline V gene encodes CDR1 MNHEY and CDR2 SVGAGI. The CDR3 has 15 residues. This CDR3 reads CASRTSGGTPYEQYF. CDR3 in DNA: TGTGCCAGCAGAACTAGCGGGGGGACACCCTACGAGCAGTACTTC.

V usage is TRBV6-5 and J usage is TRBJ2-3, with 9 bases lining up with TRBD2. CDR1 MNHEY and CDR2 SVGAGI come from the germline V gene. The CDR3 sequence is 16 residues long. V lost 4 bases and J lost 7; bases outside the gene matches: 12. As DNA, the CDR3 is TGTGCCAGCAGTTCCGTCACGCGGGGGGGCCGGAATACGCAGTATTTT. This sequence encodes CASSSVTRGGRNTQYF.

J is TRBJ2-3 and V is TRBV5-6; 10 bases fit TRBD1. CDR1 and CDR2 (germline): SGHDT, YYEEEE. V shed 3 bases and J 1 base; nucleotides not matched to a gene: 5. The length of the CDR3 is 16 residues. The CDR3 DNA sequence: TGTGCCAGCAGCTCCTCCGGGACAGGGGGCACAGATACGCAGTATTTT. This encodes CASSSSGTGGTDTQYF.

This clone was counted only a few times. The rearrangement links TRBV11-2 to TRBJ2-2, with 7 bases matching TRBD1. This CDR3 is 14 amino acids long. Germline loops: CDR1 SGHAT, CDR2 FQNNGV. Trimming at V came to 5 bases and at J to 6 bases, leaving 6 bases not matched to a gene. The CDR3 spells CASSGHRGPGELFF. The DNA of the CDR3 is TGTGCCAGCAGCGGACACAGGGGTCCCGGGGAGCTGTTTTTT. The full variable domain, with the rest looked up from reference TRBV11-2 and TRBJ2-2, is EAGVAQSPRYKIIEKRQSVAFWCNPISGHATLYWYQQILGQGPKLLIQFQNNGVVDDSQLPKDRFSAERLKGVDSTLKIQPAKLEDSAVYLCASSGHRGPGELFFGEGSRLTVL.

J is TRBJ1-6 and V is TRBV6-6; TRBD1 agrees at 7 bases. The germline V gene has CDR1 MNHNY and CDR2 SVGAGI (reference sequence). With V trimmed by 5 bases and J by 14 bases, 9 bases remained unmatched. The CDR3 totals 13 residues. This CDR3 reads CASSDRAQSTLHF. CDR3 in DNA: TGTGCCAGCAGTGACAGGGCACAATCGACCCTCCACTTT.

A remark on this clone: Other DNA sequences of this sample code for an identical CDR3. The genes are TRBV30 and TRBJ2-5; D is unresolved. V lost 0 bases to trimming and J lost 2 bases, with 4 bases between them. The CDR3 runs to 12 residues. Germline CDR1 reads GTSNPN; CDR2 reads SVGIG (reference sequence). This CDR3 reads CAWSVNQETQYF. In nucleotides, the CDR3 is TGTGCCTGGAGTGTTAATCAAGAGACCCAGTACTTC.

Of note for this clone: Other nucleotide sequences in the sample specify the same CDR3. This rearrangement joins TRBV5-4 to TRBJ2-5; TRBD2 matches 7 bases. Losses at the gene ends were 2 bases for V and 5 bases for J; bases not matched to a gene: 3. The germline V gene encodes CDR1 SGHNT and CDR2 YYREEE (reference sequence). This CDR3 region has 13 residues. Here the CDR3 reads CASSFRGGETQYF. The CDR3 DNA is TGTGCCAGCAGCTTCCGGGGAGGGGAGACCCAGTACTTC.

This chain links TRBV29-1 with TRBJ2-1, with 7 bases matching TRBD1. Germline V lookup: CDR1 SQVTM, CDR2 ANQGSEA. CDR3 size: 14 residues. The V gene end was trimmed by 8 bases and the J gene end by 7 bases; junction bases not matched to a gene: 14. The CDR3 region is CSSTNRGGGNEQFF. CDR3 in DNA: TGCAGCTCCACAAACAGGGGCGGAGGTAATGAGCAGTTCTTC.

In its sample, this clone was seen a few times. The chain joins TRBV29-1 to TRBJ1-1; no clear D. The V end was cut by 1 base, the J end by 4 bases, with 19 bases between. Germline V gene data show CDR1 as SQVTM and CDR2 as ANQGSEA. This CDR3 is 16 amino acids long. The CDR3 here is CSVEVGPALRGTEAFF. The CDR3, as DNA: TGCAGCGTTGAAGTAGGTCCGGCACTCCGGGGCACTGAAGCTTTCTTT.

This clone has only one observation. V gene TRBV29-1 combines with J gene TRBJ1-1; 9 positions agree with TRBD1. CDR3 size: 14 residues. CDR1 and CDR2 from the germline V gene are SQVTM and ANQGSEA. Trimming removed 1 base from V and 4 bases from J; junction bases left unmatched: 4. This CDR3 is CSVEGAGQGTEAFF. CDR3 DNA sequence: TGCAGCGTTGAAGGAGCGGGACAGGGCACTGAAGCTTTCTTT.

The chain employs TRBV7-2 and TRBJ1-5, with D tentatively TRBD1 (5 bases). Germline V lookup: CDR1 SGHTA, CDR2 FQGNSA. This CDR3 region has 14 residues. V lost 1 base, J lost 7 bases, and 11 bases lay in between. The CDR3 is CASSLGRVNQPQHF. CDR3 DNA sequence: TGTGCCAGCAGCTTAGGCAGGGTAAACCAGCCCCAGCATTTT.

In this sample, this clone turned up a few times. V is TRBV4-2 and J is TRBJ1-4; tentatively, D is TRBD1 (5 bases). Per the germline V gene, CDR1 is LGHNA and CDR2 is YNFKEQ. The CDR3 contains 15 residues. Trimming pared 0 bases from V and 6 bases from J, leaving 11 bases between. CDR3 sequence: CASSQEQRGDEKLFF. The CDR3 DNA is TGTGCCAGCAGCCAAGAGCAACGAGGGGATGAAAAACTGTTTTTT.

The rearrangement links TRBV10-3 to TRBJ2-5; TRBD2 is a possible D gene (5 bases). The CDR3 spans 11 residues. Germline lookup yields CDR1 ENHRY and CDR2 SYGVKD. Trimming cost V 6 bases and J 5 bases, with 7 bases left between them. This chain's CDR3 is CAISPGETQYF. In DNA form, the CDR3 reads TGTGCCATCAGCCCGGGGGAGACCCAGTACTTC.

The rearrangement uses TRBV23-1 and TRBJ1-5; D gene ambiguous. TRBV23-1 is assigned to the ORF class and has an uncertain function. The CDR3 covers 18 residues. Trimming took 3 bases from V and 4 from J, leaving 22 bases between them. The CDR3, as DNA: TGCGCCAGCAGTCATCCATCCACGATCACGGATCTTAATCAGCCCCAGCATTTT. Protein product: CASSHPSTITDLNQPQHF.

This clone was counted only a few times. The V call is TRBV12-5, the J call TRBJ1-1; D call uncertain. Deletions cut 3 bases from V and 5 bases from J, with 7 bases between. CDR1 is LGHNT, CDR2 FRNRAP, per germline. The CDR3 contains 12 residues. For the CDR3, the DNA is TGTGCTAGTGGTTTATGGGGAACTGAAGCTTTCTTT. This codes for CASGLWGTEAFF. The complete variable domain, with remaining parts taken from reference TRBV12-5 and TRBJ1-1, reads DARVTQTPRHKVTEMGQEVTMRCQPILGHNTVFWYRQTMMQGLELLAYFRNRAPLDDSGMPKDRFSAEMPDATLATLKIQPSEPRDSAVYFCASGLWGTEAFFGQGTRLTVV.

The chain employs TRBV10-3 and TRBJ1-1; D gene ambiguous. The CDR3 totals 11 residues. V was trimmed by 6 bases and J by 7 bases, leaving 9 bases between them. Looked up from germline, CDR1 is ENHRY and CDR2 is SYGVKD. The chain's CDR3 is CAIRELNEAFF. CDR3 in DNA: TGTGCCATCAGGGAGCTAAATGAAGCTTTCTTT.

CDR3 nucleotide sequence: TGTGCCAGCAGGGTAAGGGCGGGCAATGAGCAGTTCTTC. It translates to CASRVRAGNEQFF. The rearrangement joins TRBV25-1 to TRBJ2-1, with a weak D call TRBD2 (5 bases). The CDR3 extends over 13 amino acids. Germline lookup yields CDR1 MGHDK and CDR2 SYGVNS. The V end lost 6 bases, the J end lost 6 bases, and 12 bases lay between the germline ends. Full variable domain (remainder filled in from reference TRBV25-1 and TRBJ2-1): EADIYQTPRYLVIGTGKKITLECSQTMGHDKMYWYQQDPGMELHLIHYSYGVNSTEKGDLSSESTVSRIRTEHFPLTLESARPSHTSQYLCASRVRAGNEQFFGPGTRLTVL.

This chain links TRBV14 with TRBJ1-6; D call uncertain. This CDR3 has 15 amino acids. The V end lost 0 bases, the J end lost 14 bases, and 17 bases lay between the germline ends. Germline CDR1 and CDR2: SGHDN and FVKESK. This chain's CDR3 is CASSQETAPSMTLHF. CDR3 nucleotide sequence: TGTGCCAGCAGCCAAGAGACGGCCCCAAGTATGACCCTCCACTTT.